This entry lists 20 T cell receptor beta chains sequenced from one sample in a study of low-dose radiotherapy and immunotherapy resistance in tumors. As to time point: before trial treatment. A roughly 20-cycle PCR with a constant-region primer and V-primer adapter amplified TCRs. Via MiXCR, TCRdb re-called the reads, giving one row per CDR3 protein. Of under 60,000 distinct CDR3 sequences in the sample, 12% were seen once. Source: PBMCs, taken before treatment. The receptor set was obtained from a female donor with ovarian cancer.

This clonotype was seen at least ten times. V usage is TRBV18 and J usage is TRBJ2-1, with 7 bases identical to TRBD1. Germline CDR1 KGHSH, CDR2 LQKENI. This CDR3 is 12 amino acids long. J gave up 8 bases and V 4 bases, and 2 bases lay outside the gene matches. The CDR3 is CASSLQGDEQFF. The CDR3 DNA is TGTGCCAGCTCACTCCAGGGGGATGAGCAGTTCTTC.

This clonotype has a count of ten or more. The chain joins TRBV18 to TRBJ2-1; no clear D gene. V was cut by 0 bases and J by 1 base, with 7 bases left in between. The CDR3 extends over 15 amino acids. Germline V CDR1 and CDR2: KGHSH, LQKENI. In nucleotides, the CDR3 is TGTGCCAGCTCACCACCGGGTTTTTCCTACAATGAGCAGTTCTTC. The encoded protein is CASSPPGFSYNEQFF.

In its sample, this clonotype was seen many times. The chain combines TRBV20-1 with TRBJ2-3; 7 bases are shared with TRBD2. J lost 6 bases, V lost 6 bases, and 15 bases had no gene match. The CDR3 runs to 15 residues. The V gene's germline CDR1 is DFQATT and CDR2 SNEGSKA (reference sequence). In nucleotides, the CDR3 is TGCAGTGCCCCGGACTGGACTAGTGCCGAGGATACGCAGTATTTT. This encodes CSAPDWTSAEDTQYF.

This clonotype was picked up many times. The CDR3 DNA reads TGTGCCAGCCCCGGGGGAAAGGGGATGAGGGAGCAGTACTTC. Translating gives CASPGGKGMREQYF. The genes are TRBV6-1 and TRBJ2-7; D perhaps matches TRBD2 (6 bases). V lost 8 bases to trimming and J lost 7 bases, with 21 bases between them. The CDR3 has 14 residues. CDR1 MNHNS and CDR2 SASEGT come from the germline V gene.

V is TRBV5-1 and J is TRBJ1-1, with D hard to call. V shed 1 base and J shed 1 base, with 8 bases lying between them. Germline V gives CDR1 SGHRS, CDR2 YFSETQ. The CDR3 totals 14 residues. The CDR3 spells CASSLLVTNTEAFF. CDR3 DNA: TGCGCCAGCAGCTTGTTAGTGACGAACACTGAAGCTTTCTTT.

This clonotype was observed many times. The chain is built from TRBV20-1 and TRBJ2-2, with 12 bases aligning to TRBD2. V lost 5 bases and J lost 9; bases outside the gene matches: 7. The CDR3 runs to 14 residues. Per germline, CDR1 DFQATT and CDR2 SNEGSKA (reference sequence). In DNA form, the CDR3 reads TGCAGTGCTGTGACTAGCGGGGGCCCCCGGGAGCTGTTTTTT. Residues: CSAVTSGGPRELFF.

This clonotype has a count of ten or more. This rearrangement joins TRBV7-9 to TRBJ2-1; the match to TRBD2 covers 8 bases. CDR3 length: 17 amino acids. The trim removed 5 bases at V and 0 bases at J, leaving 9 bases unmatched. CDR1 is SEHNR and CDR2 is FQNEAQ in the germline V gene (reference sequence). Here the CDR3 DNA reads TGTGCCAGCAGCCTTAGCGGGGTGCTTAGCTCCTACAATGAGCAGTTCTTC. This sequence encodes CASSLSGVLSSYNEQFF.

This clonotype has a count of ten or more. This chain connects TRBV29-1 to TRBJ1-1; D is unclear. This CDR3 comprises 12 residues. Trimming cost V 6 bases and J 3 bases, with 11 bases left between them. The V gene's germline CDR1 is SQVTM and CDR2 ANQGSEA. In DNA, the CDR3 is TGCAGCGTCCGTTTTGGTGACACTGAAGCTTTCTTT. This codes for CSVRFGDTEAFF.

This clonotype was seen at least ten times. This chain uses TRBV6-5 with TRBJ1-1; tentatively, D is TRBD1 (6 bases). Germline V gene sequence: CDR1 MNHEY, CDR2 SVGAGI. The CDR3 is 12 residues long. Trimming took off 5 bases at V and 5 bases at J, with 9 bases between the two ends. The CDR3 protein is CASSRGGTEAFF. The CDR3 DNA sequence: TGTGCCAGCAGTAGGGGGGGGACTGAAGCTTTCTTT.

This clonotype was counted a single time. This CDR3 is CATSRTGTGVGEQYF. As DNA, the CDR3 is TGTGCCACCAGCCGAACCGGGACAGGGGTGGGAGAGCAGTACTTC. This rearrangement joins TRBV15 to TRBJ2-7; 10 bases map to TRBD1. There are 15 residues in the CDR3. Trimming took 5 bases from V and 7 from J; bases not matched to a gene: 11. Per germline, CDR1 LNHNV and CDR2 YYDKDF (reference sequence).

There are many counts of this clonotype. Written as DNA, the CDR3 is TGTGCCAGCAGTTTGAGTGGAGGCGGCTACACCTTC. It codes for CASSLSGGGYTF. The chain is built from TRBV6-2 or TRBV6-3 and TRBJ1-2; no firm D call. Germline assignment: CDR1 MNHEY and CDR2 SVGEGT. Trimming left V 4 bases short and J 8 bases short, with 11 bases between. The CDR3 covers 12 residues.

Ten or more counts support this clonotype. The CDR3 region is CSARTGASSYEQYF. For the CDR3, the DNA is TGCAGTGCTAGGACAGGGGCCTCCTCCTACGAGCAGTACTTC. The chain has TRBV20-1 and TRBJ2-7; 8 nucleotides line up with TRBD1. CDR3 size: 14 residues. J lost 0 bases, V lost 3 bases, and 4 bases had no gene match. Germline V gene lookup returns CDR1 DFQATT and CDR2 SNEGSKA (reference sequence).

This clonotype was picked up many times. The CDR3, as DNA: TGTGCCAGCATTGGGACAGGGGAGGGGACTGAAGCTTTCTTT. Protein sequence: CASIGTGEGTEAFF. This chain connects TRBV27 to TRBJ1-1, with 10 positions matching TRBD1. J gave up 5 bases and V 7 bases, and 7 bases lay outside the gene matches. Germline V gene sequence: CDR1 MNHEY, CDR2 SMNVEV (reference sequence). This CDR3 spans 14 amino acids.

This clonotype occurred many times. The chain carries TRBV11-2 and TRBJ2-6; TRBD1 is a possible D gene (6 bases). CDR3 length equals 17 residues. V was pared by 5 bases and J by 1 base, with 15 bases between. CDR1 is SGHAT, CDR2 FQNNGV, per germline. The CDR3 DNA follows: TGTGCCAGCAGCGCAGACAGGCTCCTGTCTGGGGCCAACGTCCTGACTTTC. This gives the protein CASSADRLLSGANVLTF.

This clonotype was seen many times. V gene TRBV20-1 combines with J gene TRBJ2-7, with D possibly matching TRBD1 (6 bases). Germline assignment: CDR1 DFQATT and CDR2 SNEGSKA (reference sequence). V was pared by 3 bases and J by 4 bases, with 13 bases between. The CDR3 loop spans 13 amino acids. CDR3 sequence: CSARDRERYEQYF. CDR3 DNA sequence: TGCAGTGCTAGGGACAGAGAAAGGTACGAGCAGTACTTC.

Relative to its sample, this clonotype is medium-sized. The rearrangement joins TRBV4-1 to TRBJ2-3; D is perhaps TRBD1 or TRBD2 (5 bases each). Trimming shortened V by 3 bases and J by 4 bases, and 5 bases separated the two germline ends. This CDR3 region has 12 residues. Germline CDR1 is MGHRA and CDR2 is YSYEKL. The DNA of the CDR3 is TGCGCCAGCAGCCAGGGGGCAGATACGCAGTATTTT. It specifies CASSQGADTQYF.

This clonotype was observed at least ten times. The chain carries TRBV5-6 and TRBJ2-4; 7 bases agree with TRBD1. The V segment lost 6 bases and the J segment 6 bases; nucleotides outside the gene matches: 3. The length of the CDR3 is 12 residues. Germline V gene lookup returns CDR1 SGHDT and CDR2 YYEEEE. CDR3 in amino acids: CASNRDRNIQYF. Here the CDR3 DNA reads TGTGCCAGCAACAGGGACAGAAACATTCAGTACTTC. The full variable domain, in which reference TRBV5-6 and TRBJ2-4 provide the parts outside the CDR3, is DAGVTQSPTHLIKTRGQQVTLRCSPKSGHDTVSWYQQALGQGPQFIFQYYEEEERQRGNFPDRFSGHQFPNYSSELNVNALLLGDSALYLCASNRDRNIQYFGAGTRLSVL.

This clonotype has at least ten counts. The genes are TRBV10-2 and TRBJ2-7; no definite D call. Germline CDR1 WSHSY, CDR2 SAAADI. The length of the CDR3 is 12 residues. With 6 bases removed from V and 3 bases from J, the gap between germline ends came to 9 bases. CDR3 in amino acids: CASRGSLYEQYF. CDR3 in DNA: TGCGCCAGCAGGGGCAGTCTCTACGAGCAGTACTTC.

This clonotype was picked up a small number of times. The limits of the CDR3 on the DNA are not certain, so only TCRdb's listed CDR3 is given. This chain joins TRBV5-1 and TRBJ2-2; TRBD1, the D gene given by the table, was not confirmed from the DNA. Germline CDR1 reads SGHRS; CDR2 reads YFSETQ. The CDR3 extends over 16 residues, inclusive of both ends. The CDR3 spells CASSSDRGGTGELFFF.

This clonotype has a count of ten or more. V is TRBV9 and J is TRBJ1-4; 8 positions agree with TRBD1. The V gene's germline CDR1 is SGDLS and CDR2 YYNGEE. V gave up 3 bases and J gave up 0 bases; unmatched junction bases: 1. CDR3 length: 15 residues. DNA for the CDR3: TGTGCCAGCAGCGCGGGACAGGCAACTAATGAAAAACTGTTTTTT. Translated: CASSAGQATNEKLFF.